A single sample is the source of the 16 T cell receptor beta chains below, sequenced in a study of T cells in Graves' hyperthyroidism and ophthalmopathy. The TCR beta CDR3 regions underwent amplification using RNA transcripts as the source. The primer set for the first-round RT-PCR of the TCR CDR3 was HTBI. TCRdb redid the calling of the multiplex PCR reads with MiXCR, one entry per CDR3 protein. Of hundreds of thousands of distinct CDR3 sequences in the sample, roughly 15% were seen once. The source material was blood. These receptors all come from a young woman with Graves' hyperthyroidism.

The chain links TRBV25-1 to TRBJ2-7; D is ambiguous. The CDR3 consists of 15 residues. Germline V gene data show CDR1 as MGHDK and CDR2 as SYGVNS. V lost 4 bases and J lost 7, with 20 bases in between. DNA for the CDR3: TGTGCCAGCAGTGCGGCAGGACCCCTAGTCGGGGAGCAGTACTTC. Translation gives CASSAAGPLVGEQYF.

This clonotype was observed at least ten times. For the CDR3, the DNA is TGTGCCAGCAGCCACCCGGGACAGGCAATATACGAGCAGTACTTC. Translation gives CASSHPGQAIYEQYF. This chain joins TRBV7-9 and TRBJ2-7; 8 bases line up with TRBD1. Germline lookup yields CDR1 SEHNR and CDR2 FQNEAQ (reference sequence). Unmatched junction bases numbered 10, after V lost 5 bases and J lost 4 bases. This CDR3 is 15 amino acids long.

Ten or more counts support this clonotype. This rearrangement joins TRBV28 to TRBJ1-5, with D perhaps matching TRBD1 (5 bases). V was shortened by 8 bases and J by 0 bases, with 8 bases between the two germline ends. The germline gives CDR1 MDHEN, CDR2 SYDVKM. The CDR3 sequence is 13 residues long. The CDR3, as DNA: TGTGCCAGCGGGGGGTATAGCAATCAGCCCCAGCATTTT. Amino acid sequence: CASGGYSNQPQHF.

This clonotype has a count of ten or more. The chain joins TRBV27 to TRBJ1-6, with unresolved D. The CDR3 runs 14 residues. Germline CDR1 is MNHEY and CDR2 is SMNVEV (reference sequence). The V gene lost 5 bases and the J gene lost 4 bases, with 9 bases spanning the gap. CDR3 loop: CASSPAGYNSPLHF. CDR3 in DNA: TGTGCCAGCAGTCCTGCAGGATATAATTCACCCCTCCACTTT.

The sample holds many counts of this clonotype. This chain connects TRBV5-5 to TRBJ1-3, with 9 bases aligning to TRBD1. The CDR3 spans 17 residues. V lost 4 bases to trimming and J lost 0 bases; unmatched junction nucleotides: 8. Germline V gene sequence: CDR1 SGHKS, CDR2 YYEKEE (reference sequence). This CDR3 is CASSDRQGVHSGNTIYF. In DNA, the CDR3 is TGTGCCAGCAGCGACCGACAGGGGGTACACTCTGGAAACACCATATATTTT.

The chain has TRBV11-2 and TRBJ2-1, with 7 positions matching TRBD1. The CDR3 length is 15 residues. Germline V CDR1 and CDR2: SGHAT, FQNNGV. Unmatched junction bases numbered 9, after V lost 5 bases and J lost 5 bases. The CDR3: CASSQRGPGDNEQFF. Here the CDR3 DNA reads TGTGCCAGCAGCCAGAGGGGGCCTGGAGACAATGAGCAGTTCTTC.

This clonotype was seen many times. The V gene is TRBV28, the J gene TRBJ1-2, with D possibly being TRBD1 (6 bases). The CDR3 contains 16 residues. Looked up from germline, CDR1 is MDHEN and CDR2 is SYDVKM. V lost 4 bases and J 2 bases, leaving 17 bases between the germline ends. CDR3 DNA: TGTGCCAGCAGTTCCGCGGGGGCGCTAGGAAACTATGGCTACACCTTC. Translation gives CASSSAGALGNYGYTF.

This clonotype appeared many times. The J gene is TRBJ2-7, the V gene TRBV28; D call uncertain. The CDR3 is made up of 13 amino acids. CDR1 and CDR2 (germline): MDHEN, SYDVKM. With 3 bases removed from V and 2 bases from J, the gap between germline ends came to 8 bases. CDR3 residues: CASSFRPAYEQYF. For the CDR3, the DNA is TGTGCCAGCAGTTTTAGGCCAGCCTACGAGCAGTACTTC. The full variable domain, completed using reference TRBV28 and TRBJ2-7, is DVKVTQSSRYLVKRTGEKVFLECVQDMDHENMFWYRQDPGLGLRLIYFSYDVKMKEKGDIPEGYSVSREKKERFSLILESASTNQTSMYLCASSFRPAYEQYFGPGTRLTVT.

V usage is TRBV5-1 and J usage is TRBJ2-1; D not resolved. Trimming stripped 5 bases from V and 4 bases from J, with 16 bases between. This CDR3 has 15 residues. CDR1 and CDR2 from the germline V gene are SGHRS and YFSETQ. DNA of the CDR3: TGCGCCAGCAGTAGGGCGAAGATCCCGTACAATGAGCAGTTCTTC. Translating it yields CASSRAKIPYNEQFF.

V gene TRBV30 combines with J gene TRBJ1-5, with D perhaps matching TRBD1 (6 bases). The CDR3 has 15 residues. The germline V gene encodes CDR1 GTSNPN and CDR2 SVGIG (reference sequence). V was pared by 3 bases and J by 4 bases, with 16 bases between. The CDR3 DNA reads as TGTGCCTGGAGAAAACCGGGGGCTGGGAATCAGCCCCAGCATTTT. Translated: CAWRKPGAGNQPQHF.

The genes are TRBV15 and TRBJ2-6, with D possibly TRBD2 on 7 matching bases. The V end lost 3 bases, the J end lost 4 bases, and 16 bases lay between the germline ends. The CDR3 sequence is 17 residues long. CDR1 LNHNV and CDR2 YYDKDF come from the germline V gene (reference sequence). CDR3 DNA sequence: TGTGCCACCAGCAGGGGGGGGGGGCCCGCCGGGGCCAACGTCCTGACTTTC. It specifies CATSRGGGPAGANVLTF.

This clonotype was detected ten times or more. The gene calls are TRBV15 and TRBJ2-1; 8 bases map to TRBD2. This CDR3 has 16 amino acids. Germline V gene data show CDR1 as LNHNV and CDR2 as YYDKDF (reference sequence). The J segment lost 2 bases and the V segment lost 8 bases, leaving 11 bases of the junction unmatched. The CDR3: CATLTSAGVPYNEQFF. For the CDR3, the DNA is TGTGCCACCCTGACGTCAGCGGGGGTTCCCTACAATGAGCAGTTCTTC.

This clonotype was counted at least ten times. The chain carries TRBV7-3 and TRBJ1-1; D perhaps matches TRBD1 (6 bases). The V end was cut by 5 bases, the J end by 4 bases, with 14 bases between. The CDR3 runs 14 residues. Germline CDR1 SGHTA, CDR2 FQGTGA. The CDR3 sequence is CASSLGTGSTEAFF. The CDR3, as DNA: TGTGCCAGCAGCCTAGGTACAGGGAGCACTGAAGCTTTCTTT.

The V gene is TRBV18, the J gene TRBJ2-1; TRBD2 might be the D (6 bases). With the DNA end fitting TRBJ2-7 better, the J assignment may be wrong. Per germline, CDR1 KGHSH and CDR2 LQKENI. This CDR3 has 15 amino acids. The CDR3 loop reads CASSLAESSHNEQYF. Written as DNA, the CDR3 is TGTGCCAGCTCACTAGCGGAGAGCTCCCACAATGAGCAGTACTTC.

The chain joins TRBV7-9 to TRBJ1-1; 12 nucleotides align to TRBD1. J gave up 4 bases and V 5 bases, and 8 bases lay outside the gene matches. Germline lookup yields CDR1 SEHNR and CDR2 FQNEAQ (reference sequence). CDR3 length: 16 residues. The CDR3 sequence: CASSPSRDRGPTEAFF. The CDR3 region has the DNA TGTGCCAGCAGCCCCTCCCGGGACAGGGGGCCCACTGAAGCTTTCTTT. Based on the CDR3 plus reference TRBV7-9 and TRBJ1-1, the full variable domain is DTGVSQNPRHKITKRGQNVTFRCDPISEHNRLYWYRQTLGQGPEFLTYFQNEAQLEKSRLLSDRFSAERPKGSFSTLEIQRTEQGDSAMYLCASSPSRDRGPTEAFFGQGTRLTVV.

This clonotype was counted many times. The chain has TRBV11-3 and TRBJ2-1, with 11 bases that match TRBD2. The J segment lost 9 bases and the V segment lost 1 base, leaving 8 bases of the junction unmatched. Germline V lookup: CDR1 SGHNT, CDR2 YENEEA. The CDR3 extends over 16 amino acids. DNA for the CDR3: TGTGCCAGCAGCTTAGTGGTAGCGGGAGGGCCTGGTGAGCAGTTCTTC. This translates into CASSLVVAGGPGEQFF.